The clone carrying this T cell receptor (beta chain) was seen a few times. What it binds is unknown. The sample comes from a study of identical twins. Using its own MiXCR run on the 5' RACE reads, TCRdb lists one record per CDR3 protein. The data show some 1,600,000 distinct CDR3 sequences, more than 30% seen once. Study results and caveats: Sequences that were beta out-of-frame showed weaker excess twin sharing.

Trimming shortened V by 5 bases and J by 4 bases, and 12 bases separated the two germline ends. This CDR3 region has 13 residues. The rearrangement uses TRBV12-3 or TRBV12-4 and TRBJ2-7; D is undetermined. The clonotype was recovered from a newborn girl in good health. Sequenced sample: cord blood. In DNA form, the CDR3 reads TGTGCCAGCAGTCGGGCCTCTGTTTACGAGCAGTACTTC. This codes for CASSRASVYEQYF.